The source of this T cell receptor beta chain is a study of blood T cell repertoires in COVID-19 (dated by TCRdb to 2020 to 2021). About the investigation overall: Samples from collaborators originated in the United States, Italy and Spain and spanned both the acute and convalescent phases of COVID-19. The prospective study material was composed of cDNA or gDNA derived from T cells, B-cell-depleted T cells, or PBMCs. Subjects who had been exposed to COVID-19, were actively infected with it, or had recovered from it provided the deeply sampled blood TCRbeta repertoires that made up the dataset. The repertoires were made available in a free public database intended to serve as a resource for research on the immune response to SARS-CoV-2. Samples were obtained from the ongoing ImmuneRACE study (first 160 participants) and from over 1,000 subjects provided by 6 global collaborators. Nearly every sample came with metadata listing a de-identified subject ID, COVID-19 status, age in years and sex. Where available, HLA class I and class II types were obtained from metadata supplied by the sample provider rather than from assay-based typing.

Broad study findings and their caveats: Clinical and demographic metadata were provided uncurated, with the amount varying by source and participant.

Of note for this clone: No antigen is known for it. No clone much larger than this one lies a single base away; base qualities are absent.

Participants in the prospective study were aged about 18 to 89 years, lived in about two dozen United States geographic areas, and enrolled through a virtual design. In the prospective study, cohorts were assigned on the basis of participant-reported clinical history obtained from a screening survey and a study questionnaire. Recovered participants in ImmuneRACE Cohort 3 were defined by two consecutive negative NP/OP PCR tests, clearance by a healthcare professional, or resolution of symptoms. In the prospective study, whole blood, serum and a nasopharyngeal or oropharyngeal swab were collected from each participant by mobile phlebotomists. Additional blood draws and questionnaires over an approximately 2-month period could optionally be provided by prospective study participants. Blood samples from the prospective study were shipped frozen or at room temperature prior to DNA extraction. TCRbeta CDR3 regions were amplified from genomic DNA by means of the immunoSEQ Assay, a bias-controlled multiplex PCR. The original methods were these. The number of nucleated cells in each sample was estimated by amplification of reference gene primers within the assay. Sequence reads were collapsed and filtered to measure the absolute abundance of every unique TCRbeta CDR3 rearrangement. Productive Simpson clonality was computed per sample as the square root of Simpson's diversity index over productive rearrangements. Sourced from immuneACCESS, this table was stored by TCRdb with only in-frame sequences that have V and J called. A share of the clones is absent; for the studies checked, an unresolved V gene accounts for under half, and the remainder has no known explanation. V and J calls and clone size are given by that table; D and trimming were obtained from the DNA. The sample includes more than 400,000 clones, with about 90% observed a single time. The ten largest clones add up to less than 0.75% of the sample.

The germline V gene (reference sequence) provides CDR1 WNHNN and CDR2 SYGVQD. V and J are trimmed by 4 bases and 5 bases, and the gene matches miss 6 bases of the junction. The CDR3, cysteine through phenylalanine, is 14 amino acids long. The DNA shown is the 42-base CDR3, in frame from base 1. The clonotype was recovered from a man aged 18-30 years who had recovered from COVID-19. Here the chain combines TRBV10-1 and TRBJ2-7, and TRBD2 aligns with 9 junction nucleotides. Sequencing was performed on PBMCs or T cells enriched from blood (not recorded which). The DNA sequence is TGCGCCAGCAGTGTTAGCGGGAGAATACACGAGCAGTACTTC. Translated, this is CASSVSGRIHEQYF.